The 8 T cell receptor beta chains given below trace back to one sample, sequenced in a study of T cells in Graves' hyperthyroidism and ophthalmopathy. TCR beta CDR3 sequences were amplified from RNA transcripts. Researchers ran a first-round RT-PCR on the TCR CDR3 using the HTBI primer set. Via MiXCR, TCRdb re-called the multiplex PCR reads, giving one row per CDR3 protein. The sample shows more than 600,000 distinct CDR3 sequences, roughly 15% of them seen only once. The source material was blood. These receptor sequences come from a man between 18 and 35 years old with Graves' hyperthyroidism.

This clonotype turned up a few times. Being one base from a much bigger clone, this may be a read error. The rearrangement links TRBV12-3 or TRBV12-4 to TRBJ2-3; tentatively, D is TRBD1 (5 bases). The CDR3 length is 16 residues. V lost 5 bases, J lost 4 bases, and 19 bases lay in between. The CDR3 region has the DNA TGTGCCAGCAGTCCCCCGCGGAACCAGGGCGCAGATACGCAGTATTTT. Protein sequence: CASSPPRNQGADTQYF.

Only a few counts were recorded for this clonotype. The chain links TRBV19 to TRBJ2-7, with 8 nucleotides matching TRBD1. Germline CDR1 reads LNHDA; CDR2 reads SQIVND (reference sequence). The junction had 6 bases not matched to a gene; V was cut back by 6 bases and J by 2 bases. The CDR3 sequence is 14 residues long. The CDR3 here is CASSAGGQAYEQYF. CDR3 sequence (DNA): TGTGCCAGTAGCGCAGGGGGACAGGCCTACGAGCAGTACTTC.

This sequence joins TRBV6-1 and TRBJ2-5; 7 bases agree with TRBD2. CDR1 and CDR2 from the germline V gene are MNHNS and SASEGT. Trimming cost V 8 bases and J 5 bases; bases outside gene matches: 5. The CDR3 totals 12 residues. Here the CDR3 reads CASRGSWETQYF. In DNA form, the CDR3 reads TGTGCCAGCCGCGGGAGTTGGGAGACCCAGTACTTC.

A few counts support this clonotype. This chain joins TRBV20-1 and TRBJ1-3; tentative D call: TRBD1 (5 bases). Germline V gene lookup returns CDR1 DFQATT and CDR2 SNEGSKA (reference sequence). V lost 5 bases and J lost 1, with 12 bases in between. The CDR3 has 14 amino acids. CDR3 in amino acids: CSAPDSASGNTIYF. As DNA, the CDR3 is TGCAGTGCTCCCGACAGCGCTTCTGGAAACACCATATATTTT.

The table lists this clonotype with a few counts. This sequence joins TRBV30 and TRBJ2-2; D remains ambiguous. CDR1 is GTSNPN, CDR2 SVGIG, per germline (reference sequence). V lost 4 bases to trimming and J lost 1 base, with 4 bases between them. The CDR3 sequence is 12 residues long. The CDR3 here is CAWTENTGELFF. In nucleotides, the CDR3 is TGTGCCTGGACTGAGAACACCGGGGAGCTGTTTTTT.

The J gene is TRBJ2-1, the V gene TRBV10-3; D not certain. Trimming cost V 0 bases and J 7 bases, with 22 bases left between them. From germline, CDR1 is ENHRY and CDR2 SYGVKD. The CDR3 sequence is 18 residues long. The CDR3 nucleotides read TGTGCCATCAGTGAGTCGATCCGTCAAGCCGGCTATAATAATGAGCAGTTCTTC. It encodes CAISESIRQAGYNNEQFF.

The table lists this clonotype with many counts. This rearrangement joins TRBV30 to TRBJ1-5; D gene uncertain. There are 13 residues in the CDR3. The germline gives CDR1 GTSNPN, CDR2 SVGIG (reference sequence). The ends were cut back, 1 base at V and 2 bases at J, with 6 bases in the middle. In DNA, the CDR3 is TGTGCCTGGAGTGGGGTTGGCAATCAGCCCCAGCATTTT. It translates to CAWSGVGNQPQHF.

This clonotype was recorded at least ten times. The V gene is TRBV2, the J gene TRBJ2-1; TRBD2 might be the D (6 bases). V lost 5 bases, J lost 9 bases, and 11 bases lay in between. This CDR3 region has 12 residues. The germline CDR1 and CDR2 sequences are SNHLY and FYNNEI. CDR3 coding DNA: TGTGCCAGCAGTTTGAACGGGGGTGAGCAGTTCTTC. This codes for CASSLNGGEQFF.